The TCR beta chain under discussion was sequenced for a study of blood T cell repertoires in COVID-19. For the study at large: Samples representing acute and convalescent COVID-19 were sourced from the United States, Italy and Spain. PBMCs, B-cell-depleted T cells, or T cells were the source of the cDNA or gDNA that made up the material.

Original processing methods: The authors estimated nucleated cell counts from reference gene primer amplification. This table comes from immunoSEQ multiplex PCR, and its TCRdb copy is limited to in-frame clones, with some not included. Clone size and the V and J calls come from that table; the DNA yielded D and trimming. Among fewer than 300,000 clones listed, around 89% were seen once. This CDR3 has 19 amino acids. Germline V gene data show CDR1 as MNHNY and CDR2 as SVGAGI (reference sequence). The V end lost 5 bases, the J end lost 0 bases, and 22 bases lay between the germline ends. This TCR was recovered from a man aged 25-40 years with acute or convalescent COVID-19. The chain joins TRBV6-6 to TRBJ2-2; tentatively, D is TRBD1 (7 bases). Sequencing input: peripheral blood. The CDR3 DNA sequence: TGTGCCAGCAGTCAAAACAGGGGTAGGCGCGGGGCGAACACCGGGGAGCTGTTTTTT. Translation: CASSQNRGRRGANTGELFF.